The clone carrying this T cell receptor beta chain was recorded a few times. V was clipped by 5 bases and J by 8 bases; unmatched bases: 4. The CDR3 is 13 residues long. Germline-derived CDR1 and CDR2 are SQVTM and ANQGSEA. Libraries were prepared by immunoSEQ multiplex PCR; TCRdb keeps only in-frame clonotypes and omits some of them. Of about 94,000 clones listed, roughly four fifths were seen once; the top ten hold 6.3%. This sample was taken from a study of blood T cell repertoires in COVID-19. The origin of this receptor is a man in his 60s with acute or convalescent COVID-19. The chain links TRBV29-1 to TRBJ1-4; 11 nucleotides line up with TRBD1. Sample: peripheral blood. CDR3 in DNA: TGCAGCGTTCGGGACAGGGGGGGAGAAAAACTGTTTTTT. Protein: CSVRDRGGEKLFF.